This T cell receptor (beta chain) emerged from a study of blood T cells in healthy people across ages. Whole-study findings and limits: Older age coincided with a roughly linear decline in TCR beta diversity per million T cells. Long-lived donors exceeded aged donors in naive CD4+ cells and diversity.

Germline-derived CDR1 and CDR2 are SGHVS and FQNEAQ. The CDR3 length is 14 residues. The J segment lost 4 bases and the V segment lost 2 bases, leaving 4 bases of the junction unmatched. The second PCR ran about 7 to 12 cycles with a sample-barcoded 5' primer and J-beta primers. TCRdb used MiXCR to reprocess the 5' RACE reads, holding one entry per CDR3 protein. The sample yields over 600,000 distinct CDR3 sequences, 20% to 25% seen once. Turning to this clonotype: The antigen is unknown.

The chain is built from TRBV7-8 and TRBJ2-7, with TRBD2 matching 8 bases. The clonotype comes from a man between 65 and 79 years old in good health. The sequencing input was blood. The CDR3 DNA reads TGTGCCAGCAGCTTAAACGGGAGGGCATACGAGCAGTACTTC. It specifies CASSLNGRAYEQYF.